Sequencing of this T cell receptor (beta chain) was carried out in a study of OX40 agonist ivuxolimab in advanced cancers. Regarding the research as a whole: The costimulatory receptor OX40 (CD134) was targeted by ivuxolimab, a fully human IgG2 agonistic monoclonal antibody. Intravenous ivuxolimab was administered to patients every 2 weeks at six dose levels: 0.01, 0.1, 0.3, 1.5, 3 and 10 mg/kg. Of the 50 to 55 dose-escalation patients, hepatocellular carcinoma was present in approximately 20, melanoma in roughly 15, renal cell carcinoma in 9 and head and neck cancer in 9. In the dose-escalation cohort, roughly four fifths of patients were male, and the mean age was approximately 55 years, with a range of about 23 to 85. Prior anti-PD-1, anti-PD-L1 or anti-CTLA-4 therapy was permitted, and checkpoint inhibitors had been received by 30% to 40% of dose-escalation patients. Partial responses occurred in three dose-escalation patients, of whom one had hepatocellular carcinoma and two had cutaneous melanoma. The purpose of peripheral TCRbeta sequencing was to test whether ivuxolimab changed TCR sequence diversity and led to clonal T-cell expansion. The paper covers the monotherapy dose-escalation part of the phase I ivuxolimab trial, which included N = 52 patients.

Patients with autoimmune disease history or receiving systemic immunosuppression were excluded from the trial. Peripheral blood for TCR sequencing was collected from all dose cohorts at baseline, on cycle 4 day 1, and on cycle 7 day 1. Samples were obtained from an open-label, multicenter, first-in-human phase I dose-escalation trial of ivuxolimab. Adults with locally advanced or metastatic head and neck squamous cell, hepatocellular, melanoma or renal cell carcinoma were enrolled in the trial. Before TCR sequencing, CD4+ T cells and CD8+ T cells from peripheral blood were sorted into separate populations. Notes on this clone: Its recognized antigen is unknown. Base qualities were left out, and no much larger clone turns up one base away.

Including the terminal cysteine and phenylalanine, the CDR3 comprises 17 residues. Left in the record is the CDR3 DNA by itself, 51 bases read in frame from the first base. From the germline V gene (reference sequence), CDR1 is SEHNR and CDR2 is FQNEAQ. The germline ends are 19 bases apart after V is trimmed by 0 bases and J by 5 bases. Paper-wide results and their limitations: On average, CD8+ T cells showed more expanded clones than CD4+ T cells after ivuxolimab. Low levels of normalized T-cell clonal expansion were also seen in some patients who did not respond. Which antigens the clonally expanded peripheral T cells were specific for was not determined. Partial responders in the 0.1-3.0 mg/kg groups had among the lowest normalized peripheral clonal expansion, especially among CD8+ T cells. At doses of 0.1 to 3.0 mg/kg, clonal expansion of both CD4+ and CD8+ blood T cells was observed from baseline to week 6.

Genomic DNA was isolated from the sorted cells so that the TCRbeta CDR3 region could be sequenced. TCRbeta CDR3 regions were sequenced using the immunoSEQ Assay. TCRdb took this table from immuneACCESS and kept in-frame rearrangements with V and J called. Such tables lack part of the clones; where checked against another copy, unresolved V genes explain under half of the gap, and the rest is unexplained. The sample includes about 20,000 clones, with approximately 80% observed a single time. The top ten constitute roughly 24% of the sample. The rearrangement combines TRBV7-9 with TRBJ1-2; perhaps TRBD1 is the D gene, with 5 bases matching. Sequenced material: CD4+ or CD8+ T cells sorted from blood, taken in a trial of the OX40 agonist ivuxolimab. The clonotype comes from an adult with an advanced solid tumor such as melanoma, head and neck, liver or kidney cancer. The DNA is TGTGCCAGCAGCTTAGCTGCAGGCCAAGGGGAACATTATGGCTACACCTTC. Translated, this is CASSLAAGQGEHYGYTF.